This T cell receptor (beta chain) was observed in a study of early T cells in non-severe SARS-CoV-2 infection. Overall study: Unsorted whole-blood RNA was sequenced in bulk, leaving chains unpaired.

General observations from the study: Private and CD4 specificities were missed by VDJdb matching, which favored anti-spike CD8 responses.

This clonotype was seen many times. Antigen: not known. Each single cDNA molecule received a unique molecular identifier. TCRdb reanalysed the 5' RACE reads using MiXCR and keeps one entry per CDR3 protein. The profile shows tens of thousands of distinct CDR3 sequences, 3.9% of them singletons. Trimming removed 7 bases from V and 1 base from J, with 20 bases in between. The CDR3 has 17 amino acids. The sequenced sample consisted of whole blood. The chain joins TRBV12-3 or TRBV12-4 to TRBJ2-4; the D call may be TRBD1 or TRBD2 (5 bases each). The sequence was obtained from an adult who was a healthcare worker with PCR-confirmed SARS-CoV-2 infection or an uninfected control (not recorded which). The CDR3: CASTFGDLSWAKNIQYF. The CDR3 DNA is TGTGCCAGCACCTTTGGGGACCTGTCTTGGGCCAAAAACATTCAGTACTTC.